Listed below are T cell receptor beta chains from one sample, sequenced in a study of CD8+ T cells in alopecia areata. TCRdb's table, derived via immunoSEQ multiplex PCR, lists solely in-frame clones and lacks some. The sample lists tens of thousands of clones, approximately 64% occurring once. This specimen consisted of CD8+ T cells sorted from blood, obtained at week 0. These receptors were obtained from a human donor with alopecia areata. The CDR3 runs from the conserved cysteine through the conserved F or W. D genes are given only for firm matches. Clone size is shown for a subset of rows, as once, few, many or a class of expanded clone.

TRBJ1-1,TRBV4-1,TRBD1,NA,TGCGCCAGCAGCCAAGATGAAGGCCAGGGGGGAGCTTTCTTT,CASSQDEGQGGAFF
TRBJ2-2,TRBV27,NA,NA,TGTGCCAGCAGTTTTCGTTCCGGGGAGCTGTTTTTT,CASSFRSGELFF
TRBJ2-2,TRBV25-1,NA,NA,TGTGCCAGCAGTGAATACGGGGAGCTGTTTTTT,CASSEYGELFF
TRBJ2-5,TRBV29-1,TRBD1,few,TGCAGCGTGGGACAGGGAGAGACCCAGTACTTC,CSVGQGETQYF
TRBJ2-5,TRBV2,NA,NA,TGTGCCACCGGGTATAGGGGCGGAGAGACCCAGTACTTC,CATGYRGGETQYF
TRBJ2-1,TRBV5-1,TRBD2,NA,TGCGCCAGCAGCTTGGGACTAGCCCTCGGCTCCTACAATGAGCAGTTCTTC,CASSLGLALGSYNEQFF
TRBJ2-3,TRBV5-1,TRBD2,few,TGCGCCAGCAGCCCTAGCGGGGGGCCGTCCACAGATACGCAGTATTTT,CASSPSGGPSTDTQYF
TRBJ2-5,TRBV6-5,TRBD1,few,TGTGCCAGCACCCCGACAGGGGGGGTACAAGAGACCCAGTACTTC,CASTPTGGVQETQYF
TRBJ1-4,TRBV25-1,NA,NA,TGTGCCAGCAGTGAACTGCGTGGGGCGATTAATGAAAAACTGTTTTTT,CASSELRGAINEKLFF
TRBJ2-1,TRBV10-3,TRBD2,few,TGTGCCATCGAAGCGGGAGGGAGTAATGAGCAGTTCTTC,CAIEAGGSNEQFF
TRBJ2-3,TRBV29-1,NA,NA,TGCAGCGTCAAGTACCCAGATACGCAGTATTTT,CSVKYPDTQYF
TRBJ2-1,TRBV2,NA,few,TGTGCCAGCAGTGAAACAGCGTGGGATGAGCAGTTCTTC,CASSETAWDEQFF
TRBJ2-7,TRBV29-1,TRBD2,few,TGCAGCGTTGGGTCGGCGGGGGGGCCCCACGAGCAGTACTTC,CSVGSAGGPHEQYF
TRBJ2-7,TRBV7-9,NA,NA,TGTGCCAGCAGCGCCGGCCCAAGGGAAACCTACGAGCAGTACTTC,CASSAGPRETYEQYF
TRBJ2-7,TRBV5-4,TRBD1,NA,TGTGCCAGCAGCTTGGAACAGGGGTACGAGCAGTACTTC,CASSLEQGYEQYF
TRBJ2-3,TRBV4-1,TRBD2,NA,TGCGCCAGCAGCGAGACTAGCGGGAGGGCAGATACGCAGTATTTT,CASSETSGRADTQYF
TRBJ1-2,TRBV14,TRBD1,NA,TGTGCCAGCAGCCCTGGGACAGGGTATGGCTACACCTTC,CASSPGTGYGYTF
TRBJ1-2,TRBV7-2,NA,NA,TGTGCCAGCAGCCCTTGGGCGGGGCTCCTTCAGTATGGCTACACCTTC,CASSPWAGLLQYGYTF
TRBJ2-2,TRBV30,TRBD2,NA,TGTGCCTGGGCTCCGGGACTAGCGGGGACGAACACCGGGGAGCTGTTTTTT,CAWAPGLAGTNTGELFF
TRBJ2-5,TRBV27,TRBD2,NA,TGTGCCAGCAGTTTATTCCCGGGACTAGCGGGGGTTCAAGAGACCCAGTACTTC,CASSLFPGLAGVQETQYF
TRBJ2-7,TRBV28,TRBD1,NA,TGTGCCAGCAGTCCCCGACAGGGTTTGTACGAGCAGTACTTC,CASSPRQGLYEQYF
TRBJ2-5,TRBV4-1,TRBD2,NA,TGCGCCAGCAGCCAAAGGTCTAGCGGGGGACGGGTAGAGACCCAGTACTTC,CASSQRSSGGRVETQYF
TRBJ2-1,TRBV7-9,NA,once,TGTGCCAGCAGCTGGGCCCAGCGGGATGAGCAGTTCTTC,CASSWAQRDEQFF
TRBJ2-1,TRBV5-1,TRBD2,NA,TGCGCCAGCAGCTTGAGACTAGCGGGGGACAATGAGCAGTTCTTC,CASSLRLAGDNEQFF
TRBJ2-1,TRBV9,TRBD1,few,TGTGCCAGCAGCCCGGACAGGGCCTTCTACAATGAGCAGTTCTTC,CASSPDRAFYNEQFF
TRBJ1-1,TRBV4-1,NA,NA,TGCGCCAGCAGCCAATCTTCCGGGAACACTGAAGCTTTCTTT,CASSQSSGNTEAFF
TRBJ2-7,TRBV19,TRBD1,once,TGTGCCAGTAGCGAATTGGGGATACAGGGGGCTTCCTACGAGCAGTACTTC,CASSELGIQGASYEQYF
TRBJ1-1,TRBV9,NA,NA,TGTGCCAGCAGCCTCACACAGGGTGGGGGCACTGAAGCTTTCTTT,CASSLTQGGGTEAFF
TRBJ2-1,TRBV4-3,TRBD2,once,TGCGCCAGCAGCCCTCGGGCGAGCGGGGGGGTTGGCAATGAGCAGTTCTTC,CASSPRASGGVGNEQFF
TRBJ2-5,TRBV29-1,TRBD1,NA,TGCAGCGTTCACTGGACAGGGGGCCAAGAGACCCAGTACTTC,CSVHWTGGQETQYF
TRBJ2-7,TRBV2,TRBD2,NA,TGTGCCAGCAGTGAAGTTACTAGCGGTTCCTACGAGCAGTACTTC,CASSEVTSGSYEQYF
TRBJ1-1,TRBV10-3,NA,few,TGTGCCAGCAGGGTCGGGGGCACTGAAGCTTTCTTT,CASRVGGTEAFF
TRBJ2-3,TRBV2,NA,NA,TGTGCCAGCAATCCCTTTCACCATTTTAGCTTGAATACGCAGTATTTT,CASNPFHHFSLNTQYF
TRBJ2-5,TRBV9,TRBD2,NA,TGTGCCAGCAGCGTATCGGGGGGAACACAAGAGACCCAGTACTTC,CASSVSGGTQETQYF
TRBJ2-7,TRBV6-5,TRBD2,NA,TGTGCCAGCAGTTCGGAACTAGCGGGAGGCGCTCACGAGCAGTACTTC,CASSSELAGGAHEQYF
TRBJ2-1,TRBV27,NA,NA,TGTGCCAGCACTTGGGCGGGTAGCAATGAGCAGTTCTTC,CASTWAGSNEQFF
TRBJ1-5,TRBV29-1,NA,NA,TGCAGTGTTCTCAGTGACCGAGACTTTTATAGCAATCAGCCCCAGCATTTT,CSVLSDRDFYSNQPQHF
TRBJ1-2,TRBV29-1,NA,NA,TGCAGCGTTGACCTCGCTCTAGGCTACACCTTC,CSVDLALGYTF
TRBJ1-1,TRBV29-1,TRBD1,NA,TGCAGCGCAGAAACAGGGGATCACACTGAAGCTTTCTTT,CSAETGDHTEAFF
TRBJ1-2,TRBV13,TRBD1,NA,TGTGCCAGCAGCTTAAGAGGTGGGATGACAGGGAACTATGGCTACACCTTC,CASSLRGGMTGNYGYTF
TRBJ1-1,TRBV29-1,NA,once,TGCAGCGTGGGTGGGGGGGCTGAAGCTTTCTTT,CSVGGGAEAFF